One T cell receptor (beta chain) is described in this entry. This record belongs to a study of cytotoxic CD8 clonotypes in ibrutinib-treated CLL. Sequenced by immunoSEQ multiplex PCR; TCRdb stores in-frame clones only, minus some. The sample holds about 120,000 clones, 50% to 65% seen once. The CDR3 covers 12 residues. Looked up from germline, CDR1 is SGHDT and CDR2 is YYEEEE. The V and J ends lost 0 bases and 8 bases respectively, with 8 bases between them. Source: PBMCs, taken after 24 months of ibrutinib treatment. J is TRBJ1-1 and V is TRBV5-6; D remains unclear. The receptor's source is a human donor with chronic lymphocytic leukemia. The CDR3 DNA sequence: TGTGCCAGCAGCTTGGGGATAGCGGAAGCTTTCTTT. The encoded protein is CASSLGIAEAFF.